Shown below are 28 T cell receptor beta chains from a single sample sequenced in a study of T-cell reconstitution after alpha-beta-depleted transplantation in children (dated by TCRdb to 2016 to 2017). The library was made by PCR. The run used an Illumina HiSeq 2500. TCR libraries were prepared with molecular barcoding, using unique molecular identifiers to normalize TCRbeta repertoire quantification. TCRdb took the public reads, trimmed them with fastp at Q25, ran MiXCR for clone calling and kept in-frame beta chains. Rows are combined by CDR3 protein, so each entry shows the most common genes and DNA. The sample table lists 280,000 or so distinct CDR3 sequences, roughly 10% of them with a count of one. The ten biggest clones cover 20% to 25% of the sample. The treatment or condition label here, explained by the study, means: allogeneic hematopoietic cell transplantation with graft depleted of TCRalphabeta T cells and CD19 B cells.

The source was peripheral blood, collected 180 days after TCRalphabeta/CD19-depleted stem cell transplant. The receptors stem from a male patient between 2 and 15 years old who had a stem cell transplant for chronic granulomatous disease, so the T cells may come from the graft donor.

This clonotype was observed at least ten times. This chain uses TRBV5-1 with TRBJ2-1; D is perhaps TRBD1 or TRBD2 (6 bases each). Trimming took 0 bases from V and 0 from J, leaving 16 bases between them. The CDR3 runs to 18 residues. Germline CDR1 reads SGHRS; CDR2 reads YFSETQ. For the CDR3, the DNA is TGCGCCAGCAGCTTGGTACTCGGGGGCCCCTCCTCCTACAATGAGCAGTTCTTC. Its protein product is CASSLVLGGPSSYNEQFF.

This clonotype has a count of ten or more. V gene TRBV29-1 combines with J gene TRBJ2-5, with a possible D match to TRBD1 (5 bases). The V gene lost 8 bases and the J gene lost 4 bases, with 11 bases spanning the gap. Looked up from germline, CDR1 is SQVTM and CDR2 is ANQGSEA. The CDR3 runs 11 residues. The DNA of the CDR3 is TGCAGCAGCAGGGTCGCAGAGACCCAGTACTTC. Translating gives CSSRVAETQYF.

At least ten counts were recorded for this clonotype. V is TRBV10-2 and J is TRBJ2-1, with 10 bases that match TRBD1. V gave up 7 bases and J gave up 7 bases; unmatched junction bases: 10. Germline-derived CDR1 and CDR2 are WSHSY and SAAADI. The CDR3 runs 15 residues. Here the CDR3 reads CASISTDRGGNEQFF. CDR3 in DNA: TGCGCCAGCATCTCGACGGACAGGGGGGGAAATGAGCAGTTCTTC.

This clonotype has at least ten counts. The chain recombines TRBV5-1 with TRBJ2-5, with 7 bases aligning to TRBD2. Germline V gene lookup returns CDR1 SGHRS and CDR2 YFSETQ. The CDR3 sequence is 15 residues long. The junction had 6 bases not matched to a gene; V was cut back by 4 bases and J by 0 bases. The CDR3 DNA is TGCGCCAGCAGCCCGGACGGACTAGACCAAGAGACCCAGTACTTC. Translated: CASSPDGLDQETQYF.

This clonotype was picked up many times. V gene TRBV6-1 combines with J gene TRBJ2-3, with 7 nucleotides matching TRBD2. CDR1 is MNHNS, CDR2 SASEGT, per germline. The junction had 5 bases not matched to a gene; V was cut back by 6 bases and J by 2 bases. The CDR3 extends over 14 amino acids. In nucleotides, the CDR3 is TGTGCCAGCAGCATAGCGGGTACCACAGATACGCAGTATTTT. Amino acid sequence: CASSIAGTTDTQYF.

Details on this clonotype: A read error may explain this, as a much larger clone is one base away. This CDR3 fails to terminate in the conserved phenylalanine or tryptophan, so it likely reflects a read error. The chain combines TRBV15 with TRBJ2-5, with D hard to call. Germline loops: CDR1 LNHNV, CDR2 YYDKDF (reference sequence). CDR3 length equals 13 residues. V gave up 1 base and J gave up 4 bases, with 7 bases separating them. The CDR3 sequence is CATSRALLETQYL. The CDR3 DNA is TGTGCCACCAGCAGAGCCCTCTTAGAGACCCAGTACCTC.

This clonotype occurred many times. V usage is TRBV12-3 or TRBV12-4 and J usage is TRBJ1-1, with 7 bases fitting TRBD1. V dropped 7 bases and J dropped 0; count of bases not matched to a gene: 11. The CDR3 has 16 residues. CDR3 in amino acids: CASTNRPGQMNTEAFF. The CDR3 nucleotides are TGTGCCAGCACCAACCGTCCGGGACAGATGAACACTGAAGCTTTCTTT.

The table lists this clonotype with many counts. V usage is TRBV12-3 or TRBV12-4 and J usage is TRBJ2-1, with 9 bases aligning to TRBD2. Trimming took 2 bases from V and 4 from J; bases not matched to a gene: 9. CDR3 size: 17 residues. DNA of the CDR3: TGTGCCAGCAGTTTACCTTTGCTAGCGGGGTCGTACAATGAGCAGTTCTTC. Translated: CASSLPLLAGSYNEQFF.

Many counts were recorded for this clonotype. J is TRBJ2-1 and V is TRBV9; tentatively, D is TRBD1 or TRBD2 (7 bases each). Germline V lookup: CDR1 SGDLS, CDR2 YYNGEE. The CDR3 contains 14 residues. Trimming took off 0 bases at V and 7 bases at J, with 11 bases between the two ends. The CDR3 is CASSVGQGGNEQFF. CDR3 nucleotides: TGTGCCAGCAGCGTAGGCCAGGGGGGGAATGAGCAGTTCTTC.

This clonotype was seen ten or more times. V and J are TRBV19 and TRBJ2-1; 11 bases match TRBD2. Germline values: CDR1 LNHDA, CDR2 SQIVND (reference sequence). The J segment lost 0 bases and the V segment lost 10 bases, leaving 11 bases of the junction unmatched. The CDR3 length is 17 residues. CDR3 in DNA: TGTGCCACCGGGACTAGCGGTCGACCCAGCTCCTACAATGAGCAGTTCTTC. Protein product: CATGTSGRPSSYNEQFF.

At least ten counts were recorded for this clonotype. The rearrangement links TRBV27 to TRBJ2-1, with a tentative D call TRBD2 (6 bases). Germline CDR1 and CDR2: MNHEY and SMNVEV (reference sequence). The CDR3 sequence is 14 residues long. V lost 11 bases, J lost 9 bases, and 23 bases lay in between. The CDR3 region has the DNA TGTGCCGCGGGGAAGGCAGCCGTGGCCAGTGAGCAGTTCTTC. Its translation: CAAGKAAVASEQFF.

This clonotype was observed many times. This chain links TRBV7-2 with TRBJ2-6; D may be TRBD1 (5 bases). The germline V and J ends were trimmed by 3 bases and 2 bases, with 14 bases remaining between them. The CDR3 sequence is 17 residues long. Germline values: CDR1 SGHTA, CDR2 FQGNSA. The CDR3 loop reads CASSLDTPVPGANVLTF. DNA for the CDR3: TGTGCCAGCAGCTTGGACACCCCCGTCCCTGGGGCCAACGTCCTGACTTTC.

This clonotype was seen many times. The rearrangement uses TRBV5-1 and TRBJ2-1; TRBD2 aligns across 9 bases. J was trimmed by 9 bases and V by 0 bases; bases with no gene match: 10. The CDR3 extends over 16 amino acids. Germline loops: CDR1 SGHRS, CDR2 YFSETQ. In DNA form, the CDR3 reads TGCGCCAGCAGCTTGGCCAATAGCGGGGGATGGTTTGAGCAGTTCTTC. Its translation: CASSLANSGGWFEQFF.

There are many counts of this clonotype. The chain links TRBV30 to TRBJ1-1; tentative D call: TRBD1 (6 bases). Germline V gene sequence: CDR1 GTSNPN, CDR2 SVGIG (reference sequence). The CDR3 consists of 13 residues. Trimming took off 3 bases at V and 0 bases at J, with 8 bases between the two ends. CDR3: CAWSGQMNTEAFF. DNA for the CDR3: TGTGCCTGGAGCGGACAGATGAACACTGAAGCTTTCTTT.

This clonotype occurred many times. The chain couples TRBV6-5 to TRBJ2-5, with 9 nucleotides matching TRBD2. Germline-derived CDR1 and CDR2 are MNHEY and SVGAGI. The trim removed 2 bases at V and 4 bases at J, leaving 5 bases unmatched. The CDR3 loop spans 15 amino acids. The CDR3 here is CASSYAAGGRETQYF. As DNA, the CDR3 is TGTGCCAGCAGTTACGCCGCGGGGGGGAGAGAGACCCAGTACTTC.

This clonotype was counted at least ten times. This rearrangement joins TRBV20-1 to TRBJ2-1, with 7 bases identical to TRBD2. The CDR3 spans 12 residues. The germline gives CDR1 DFQATT, CDR2 SNEGSKA (reference sequence). The trim removed 3 bases at V and 12 bases at J, leaving 8 bases unmatched. The CDR3 region has the DNA TGCAGTGCTAGGACTAGCAGCCTTGGGCAGTTCTTC. Translation: CSARTSSLGQFF.

Many counts were recorded for this clonotype. The CDR3 DNA reads TGTGCCAGCAGCCACCGTTACCATGAGCAGTTCTTC. It yields the protein CASSHRYHEQFF. The chain recombines TRBV3-1 with TRBJ2-1, with D unclear. The CDR3 length is 12 residues. The V gene's germline CDR1 is LGHDT and CDR2 YNNKEL (reference sequence). Between the trimmed V and J ends, which lost 3 bases and 8 bases, there was a span of 8 bases.

This clonotype came up many times. This chain links TRBV28 with TRBJ2-4, with D possibly matching TRBD2 (5 bases). The CDR3 is 13 residues long. Germline assignment: CDR1 MDHEN and CDR2 SYDVKM. The ends were cut back, 6 bases at V and 5 bases at J, with 11 bases in the middle. This CDR3 is CASSRYGENIQYF. In nucleotides, the CDR3 is TGTGCCAGCAGCCGGTACGGGGAAAACATTCAGTACTTC.

The table lists this clonotype with many counts. The chain links TRBV3-1 to TRBJ2-1; D might be TRBD2 (5 bases). Germline CDR1 and CDR2: LGHDT and YNNKEL (reference sequence). The CDR3 contains 18 residues. Trimming took 7 bases from V and 9 from J, leaving 31 bases between them. The CDR3 loop reads CASTARPDTVPSRGEQFF. In nucleotides, the CDR3 is TGTGCCAGCACCGCAAGGCCGGATACGGTCCCGAGCCGGGGTGAGCAGTTCTTC.

Ten or more counts support this clonotype. The gene calls are TRBV28 and TRBJ2-2; D is tentatively TRBD1 or TRBD2 (6 bases each). Germline V gene lookup returns CDR1 MDHEN and CDR2 SYDVKM. The CDR3 has 15 residues. The ends were cut back, 6 bases at V and 4 bases at J, with 15 bases in the middle. This chain's CDR3 is CASSLGGGPTGELFF. The CDR3 DNA sequence: TGTGCCAGCAGCTTGGGTGGGGGGCCCACCGGGGAGCTGTTTTTT.

This clonotype was counted at least ten times. V and J are TRBV5-1 and TRBJ1-4; 7 bases align to TRBD1. The CDR3 consists of 14 residues. V shed 4 bases and J 5 bases; nucleotides not matched to a gene: 5. CDR1 and CDR2 from the germline V gene are SGHRS and YFSETQ. The CDR3 protein is CASSPGQPNEKLFF. The DNA of the CDR3 is TGCGCCAGCAGCCCGGGACAGCCCAATGAAAAACTGTTTTTT.

This clonotype was recorded at least ten times. The chain recombines TRBV4-1 with TRBJ1-5, with D possibly matching TRBD1 (5 bases). V lost 0 bases, J lost 7 bases, and 19 bases lay in between. This CDR3 region has 17 residues. Germline assignment: CDR1 MGHRA and CDR2 YSYEKL. The CDR3 sequence: CASSQEAEGQGRQPQHF. In DNA form, the CDR3 reads TGCGCCAGCAGCCAAGAAGCCGAAGGGCAGGGACGACAGCCCCAGCATTTT.

The sample holds many counts of this clonotype. The chain links TRBV12-3 or TRBV12-4 to TRBJ2-2; D assignment may be TRBD1 or TRBD2 (5 bases each). The V gene lost 7 bases and the J gene lost 3 bases, with 15 bases spanning the gap. CDR3 length: 15 residues. CDR3 sequence reads: CASIDRGPHTGELFF. As DNA, the CDR3 is TGTGCCAGCATTGACCGGGGCCCTCACACCGGGGAGCTGTTTTTT.

This clonotype was recorded at least ten times. V usage is TRBV28 and J usage is TRBJ1-5, with D maybe TRBD1 (5 bases). V shed 3 bases and J shed 4 bases, with 19 bases lying between them. The CDR3 runs to 17 residues. The germline CDR1 and CDR2 sequences are MDHEN and SYDVKM. The DNA for the CDR3 is TGTGCCAGCAGTTTGTCCGCCCTGGGGGTTCTTAATCAGCCCCAGCATTTT. Encoded protein: CASSLSALGVLNQPQHF.

This clonotype was observed many times. The chain links TRBV5-5 to TRBJ2-2; D not certain. The CDR3 totals 14 residues. Germline assignment: CDR1 SGHKS and CDR2 YYEKEE (reference sequence). V lost 5 bases and J lost 7, with 15 bases in between. The CDR3 sequence: CASRMVGYSGELFF. In nucleotides, the CDR3 is TGTGCCAGCAGAATGGTGGGGTACAGCGGGGAGCTGTTTTTT.

In this sample, this clonotype turned up a few times. This sequence may be a read error, since a much larger clone differs from it by one base. The chain combines TRBV5-1 with TRBJ1-2; no reliable D call. CDR1 is SGHRS, CDR2 YFSETQ, per germline. The CDR3 has 13 residues. The CDR3 here is CASSLEGGYGDTF. The CDR3 DNA sequence: TGCGCCAGCAGCTTGGAAGGAGGCTATGGCGACACCTTC.

The chain carries TRBV12-3 or TRBV12-4 and TRBJ1-2; 7 bases map to TRBD1. This CDR3 is built from 15 residues. Unmatched junction bases numbered 6, after V lost 4 bases and J lost 1 base. For the CDR3, the DNA is TGTGCCAGCAGTTCTGGACAGGCCGTTAACTATGGCTACACCTTC. Encoded protein: CASSSGQAVNYGYTF.

This clonotype showed up many times. The chain carries TRBV5-1 and TRBJ2-1; TRBD2 matches at 13 bases. J lost 8 bases, V lost 3 bases, and 5 bases had no gene match. This CDR3 spans 15 amino acids. Germline V lookup: CDR1 SGHRS, CDR2 YFSETQ. CDR3 in DNA: TGCGCCAGCAGCTCAGGACTAGCGGGAGTGGATGAGCAGTTCTTC. This gives the protein CASSSGLAGVDEQFF.